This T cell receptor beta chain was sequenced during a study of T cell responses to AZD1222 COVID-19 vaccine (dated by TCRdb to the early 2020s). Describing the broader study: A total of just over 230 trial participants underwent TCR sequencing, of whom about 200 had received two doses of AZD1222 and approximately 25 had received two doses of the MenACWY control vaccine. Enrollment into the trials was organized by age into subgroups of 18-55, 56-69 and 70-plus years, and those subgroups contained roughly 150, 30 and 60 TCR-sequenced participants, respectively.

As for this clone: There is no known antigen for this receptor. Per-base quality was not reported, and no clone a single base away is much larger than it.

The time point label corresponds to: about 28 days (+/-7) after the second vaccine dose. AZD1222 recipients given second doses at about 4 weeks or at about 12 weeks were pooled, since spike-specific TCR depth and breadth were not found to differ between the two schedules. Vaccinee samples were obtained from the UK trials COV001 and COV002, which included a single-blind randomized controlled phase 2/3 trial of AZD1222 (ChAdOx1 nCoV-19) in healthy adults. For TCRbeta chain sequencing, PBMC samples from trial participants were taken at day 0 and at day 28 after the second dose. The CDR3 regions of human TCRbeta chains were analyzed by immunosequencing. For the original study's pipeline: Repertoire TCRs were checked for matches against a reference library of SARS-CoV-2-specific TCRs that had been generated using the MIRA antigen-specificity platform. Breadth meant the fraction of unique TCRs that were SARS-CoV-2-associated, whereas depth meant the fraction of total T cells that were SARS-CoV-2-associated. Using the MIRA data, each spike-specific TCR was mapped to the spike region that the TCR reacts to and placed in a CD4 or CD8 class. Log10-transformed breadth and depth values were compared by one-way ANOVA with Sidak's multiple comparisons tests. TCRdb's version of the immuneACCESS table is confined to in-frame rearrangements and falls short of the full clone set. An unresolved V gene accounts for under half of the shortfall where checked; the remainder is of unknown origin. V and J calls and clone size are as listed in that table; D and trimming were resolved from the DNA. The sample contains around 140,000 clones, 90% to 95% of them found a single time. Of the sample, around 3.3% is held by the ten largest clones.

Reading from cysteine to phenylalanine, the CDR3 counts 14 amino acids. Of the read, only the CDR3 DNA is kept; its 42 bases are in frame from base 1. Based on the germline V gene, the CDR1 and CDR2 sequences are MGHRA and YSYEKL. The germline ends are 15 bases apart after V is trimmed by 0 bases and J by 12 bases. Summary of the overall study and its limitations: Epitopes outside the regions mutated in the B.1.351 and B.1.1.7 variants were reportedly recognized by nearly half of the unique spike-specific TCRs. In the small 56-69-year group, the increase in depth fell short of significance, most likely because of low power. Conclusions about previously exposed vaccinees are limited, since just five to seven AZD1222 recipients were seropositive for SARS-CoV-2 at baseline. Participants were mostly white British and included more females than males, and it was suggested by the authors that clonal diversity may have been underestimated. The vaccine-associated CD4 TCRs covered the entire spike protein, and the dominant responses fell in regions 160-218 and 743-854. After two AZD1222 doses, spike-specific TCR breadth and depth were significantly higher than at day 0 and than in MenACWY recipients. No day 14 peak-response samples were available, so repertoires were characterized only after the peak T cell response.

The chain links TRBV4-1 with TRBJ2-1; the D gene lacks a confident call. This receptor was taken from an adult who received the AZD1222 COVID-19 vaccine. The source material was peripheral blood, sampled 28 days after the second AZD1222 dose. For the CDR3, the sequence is CASSQEDKAILQFF. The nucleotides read TGCGCCAGCAGCCAAGAGGATAAAGCCATCCTGCAGTTCTTC.